A single sample is the source of the 8 T cell receptor beta chains below, sequenced in a study of blood T cell repertoires in COVID-19. Using immunoSEQ multiplex PCR, the repertoire was profiled, and TCRdb retains in-frame clones only, with some absent. The profile shows 250,000 to 350,000 clones, about 88% of them singletons. Sequences were obtained from peripheral blood. The receptors come from a human donor with COVID-19, enrolled during active disease. The donor label of this sample is uncertain.

The chain carries TRBV18 and TRBJ1-2; D gene uncertain. Germline V gene data show CDR1 as KGHSH and CDR2 as LQKENI. This CDR3 contains 15 residues. Trimming left V 4 bases short and J 2 bases short, with 14 bases between. CDR3 amino acids: CASSLAREPNYGYTF. In DNA, the CDR3 is TGTGCCAGCTCACTCGCGAGGGAACCAAACTATGGCTACACCTTC.

This clone was seen a single time. The chain combines TRBV5-1 with TRBJ1-3, with 7 bases identical to TRBD1. The CDR3 has 16 amino acids. Germline CDR1 reads SGHRS; CDR2 reads YFSETQ. V lost 4 bases and J lost 7; bases outside the gene matches: 14. CDR3 loop: CASSPRQGTSGNTIYF. The CDR3 DNA reads TGCGCCAGCAGCCCACGACAGGGTACCTCGGGGAACACCATATATTTT.

V gene TRBV9 combines with J gene TRBJ2-5; TRBD2 matches at 7 bases. Losses at the gene ends were 0 bases for V and 0 bases for J; bases not matched to a gene: 5. CDR1 is SGDLS and CDR2 is YYNGEE in the germline V gene. The CDR3 runs to 16 residues. The CDR3 protein is CASSVGGGGYQETQYF. The DNA for the CDR3 is TGTGCCAGCAGCGTAGGTGGGGGAGGGTACCAAGAGACCCAGTACTTC.

The chain links TRBV20-1 to TRBJ2-1, with D perhaps matching TRBD2 (5 bases). Trimming shortened V by 8 bases and J by 7 bases, and 12 bases separated the two germline ends. This CDR3 spans 11 amino acids. Germline V gives CDR1 DFQATT, CDR2 SNEGSKA (reference sequence). In DNA form, the CDR3 reads TGCAGTCCCCTAGCATGGAATGAGCAGTTCTTC. Translating gives CSPLAWNEQFF.

The rearrangement links TRBV4-3 to TRBJ2-3, with 8 positions matching TRBD1. CDR1 is LGHNA, CDR2 YSLEER, per germline. Trimming cost V 0 bases and J 4 bases; bases outside gene matches: 9. The CDR3 is made up of 17 amino acids. The CDR3 loop reads CASSQDPSGGAADTQYF. The CDR3 region has the DNA TGCGCCAGCAGCCAAGATCCCTCAGGGGGCGCGGCAGATACGCAGTATTTT.

The chain joins TRBV27 to TRBJ2-1; 15 nucleotides align to TRBD2. In germline, CDR1 is MNHEY, CDR2 SMNVEV (reference sequence). Germline trimming cut 2 bases from V and 10 bases from J; bases unmatched to any gene: 6. The CDR3 sequence is 16 residues long. Here the CDR3 DNA reads TGTGCCAGCAGTTTAGGATGGGGACTAGCGGGAGGCGAGCAGTTCTTC. Translation gives CASSLGWGLAGGEQFF.

A note on this clone: A clone one base away is much larger, so this may be a read error. The chain has TRBV27 and TRBJ2-7; TRBD1 matches at 10 bases. J lost 3 bases, V lost 6 bases, and 2 bases had no gene match. The CDR3 covers 13 residues. From germline, CDR1 is MNHEY and CDR2 SMNVEV (reference sequence). The CDR3 is CASSGTGVYEQYF. The CDR3 DNA follows: TGTGCCAGCAGCGGGACAGGGGTCTACGAGCAGTACTTC.

V and J are TRBV14 and TRBJ1-1; perhaps TRBD1 as D (5 bases). The CDR3 loop spans 15 amino acids. Trimming removed 1 base from V and 4 bases from J, with 13 bases in between. The germline gives CDR1 SGHDN, CDR2 FVKESK. The chain's CDR3 is CASSQGRRGRTEAFF. The CDR3 coding sequence is TGTGCCAGCAGCCAAGGGAGGCGGGGCCGCACTGAAGCTTTCTTT. Full variable domain (missing parts from reference TRBV14 and TRBJ1-1): EAGVTQFPSHSVIEKGQTVTLRCDPISGHDNLYWYRRVMGKEIKFLLHFVKESKQDESGMPNNRFLAERTGGTYSTLKVQPAELEDSGVYFCASSQGRRGRTEAFFGQGTRLTVV.